One and the same sample provided the 18 T cell receptor beta chains below, sequenced in a study of T cell changes during pregnancy in multiple sclerosis. The method was immunoSEQ multiplex PCR; TCRdb's version includes in-frame clones alone and lacks a portion of them. The table includes about 100,000 clones, 90% detected once. This specimen was peripheral blood, taken in the second trimester of pregnancy. The origin of the receptors is a female donor in good health, enrolled as a control in a pregnancy study.

The V and J genes are TRBV6-6 and TRBJ1-5, with D possibly matching TRBD1 (5 bases). Germline V lookup: CDR1 MNHNY, CDR2 SVGAGI (reference sequence). There are 13 residues in the CDR3. V gave up 6 bases and J gave up 4 bases, with 10 bases separating them. Here the CDR3 reads CASRETGNQPQHF. CDR3 sequence (DNA): TGTGCCAGCAGGGAAACAGGAAATCAGCCCCAGCATTTT.

This chain joins TRBV7-2 and TRBJ1-4; a weak D match, TRBD1 (5 bases). This CDR3 has 17 residues. V was pared by 5 bases and J by 1 base, with 17 bases between. Germline V gene lookup returns CDR1 SGHTA and CDR2 FQGNSA. CDR3 sequence reads: CASSLKIGAITNEKLFF. CDR3 bases: TGTGCCAGCAGCCTAAAGATAGGGGCCATAACTAATGAAAAACTGTTTTTT. The full variable domain, completed using reference TRBV7-2 and TRBJ1-4, is GAGVSQSPSNKVTEKGKDVELRCDPISGHTALYWYRQSLGQGLEFLIYFQGNSAPDKSGLPSDRFSAERTGGSVSTLTIQRTQQEDSAVYLCASSLKIGAITNEKLFFGSGTQLSVL.

This chain links TRBV18 with TRBJ1-1; perhaps TRBD1 as D (6 bases). This CDR3 region has 15 residues. V lost 0 bases, J lost 2 bases, and 10 bases lay in between. The germline V gene encodes CDR1 KGHSH and CDR2 LQKENI. The CDR3 is CASSPPLGTNTEAFF. CDR3 nucleotides: TGTGCCAGCTCACCACCCCTCGGGACAAACACTGAAGCTTTCTTT.

The J gene is TRBJ2-5, the V gene TRBV6-5; 7 bases line up with TRBD1. The CDR3 is 15 amino acids. CDR1 MNHEY and CDR2 SVGAGI come from the germline V gene. Trimming removed 4 bases from V and 5 bases from J; junction bases left unmatched: 10. This CDR3 reads CASSSTGALSETQYF. As DNA, the CDR3 is TGTGCCAGCAGTTCTACAGGGGCTCTCTCGGAGACCCAGTACTTC.

The chain employs TRBV7-2 and TRBJ2-7; D not resolved. CDR1 is SGHTA, CDR2 FQGNSA, per germline. Trimming took 6 bases from V and 1 from J, leaving 10 bases between them. This CDR3 comprises 13 residues. CDR3 DNA sequence: TGTGCCAGCAGTCTAAGAGAATCCTACGAGCAGTACTTC. Its translation is CASSLRESYEQYF.

The chain employs TRBV19 and TRBJ2-5; TRBD2 matches at 9 bases. The V gene end was trimmed by 3 bases and the J gene end by 2 bases; junction bases not matched to a gene: 10. The CDR3 loop spans 17 amino acids. Germline CDR1 LNHDA, CDR2 SQIVND (reference sequence). The CDR3 sequence: CASSMGVAGAVQETQYF. The CDR3 DNA sequence: TGTGCCAGTAGTATGGGGGTAGCGGGGGCCGTTCAAGAGACCCAGTACTTC.

This sequence joins TRBV27 and TRBJ1-3; no firm D call. The CDR3 length is 17 residues. The V end was cut by 5 bases, the J end by 3 bases, with 20 bases between. Germline CDR1 and CDR2: MNHEY and SMNVEV (reference sequence). The CDR3 reads CASSPPPGLGLGNTIYF. In DNA, the CDR3 is TGTGCCAGCAGTCCCCCACCCGGGTTAGGTCTTGGAAACACCATATATTTT.

V is TRBV19 and J is TRBJ1-5, with 7 bases fitting TRBD1. J gave up 5 bases and V 5 bases, and 15 bases lay outside the gene matches. The CDR3 is 17 residues long. Germline V gene sequence: CDR1 LNHDA, CDR2 SQIVND (reference sequence). CDR3 in DNA: TGTGCCAGTAGTCCAACCCCCGGGACAGATATTTATCAGCCCCAGCATTTT. Residues: CASSPTPGTDIYQPQHF. The full variable domain, its missing parts supplied by reference TRBV19 and TRBJ1-5, is DGGITQSPKYLFRKEGQNVTLSCEQNLNHDAMYWYRQDPGQGLRLIYYSQIVNDFQKGDIAEGYSVSREKKESFPLTVTSAQKNPTAFYLCASSPTPGTDIYQPQHFGDGTRLSIL.

This chain links TRBV5-1 with TRBJ2-1, with 10 positions matching TRBD1. CDR1 and CDR2 (germline): SGHRS, YFSETQ. With V trimmed by 0 bases and J by 8 bases, 11 bases remained unmatched. CDR3 length equals 17 residues. CDR3 nucleotides: TGCGCCAGCAGCTTGGTACGTCGGTTAGGGACAGGGGATGAGCAGTTCTTC. It translates to CASSLVRRLGTGDEQFF. The whole variable domain, remainder taken from reference TRBV5-1 and TRBJ2-1, is KAGVTQTPRYLIKTRGQQVTLSCSPISGHRSVSWYQQTPGQGLQFLFEYFSETQRNKGNFPGRFSGRQFSNSRSEMNVSTLELGDSALYLCASSLVRRLGTGDEQFFGPGTRLTVL.

The rearrangement uses TRBV7-9 and TRBJ1-4; no clear D gene. The V gene's germline CDR1 is SEHNR and CDR2 FQNEAQ (reference sequence). This CDR3 is 16 amino acids long. V was shortened by 2 bases and J by 8 bases, with 18 bases between the two germline ends. The CDR3: CASSLLAGSQKEKLFF. DNA for the CDR3: TGTGCCAGCAGCTTATTAGCCGGGTCTCAGAAGGAAAAACTGTTTTTT.

The rearrangement uses TRBV10-3 and TRBJ2-2; possible D gene TRBD1, 6 bases. V dropped 2 bases and J dropped 6 bases, with 25 bases sitting between them. The CDR3 spans 19 residues. From germline, CDR1 is ENHRY and CDR2 SYGVKD. CDR3 bases: TGTGCCATCAGTGAGGGATATTTATGGACAGAAAAGCGGCCCGGGGAGCTGTTTTTT. Translating it yields CAISEGYLWTEKRPGELFF.

The gene calls are TRBV6-4 and TRBJ1-2; TRBD1 agrees at 12 bases. Germline CDR1 reads MRHNA; CDR2 reads SNTAGT. This CDR3 has 15 residues. Germline trimming cut 4 bases from V and 8 bases from J; bases unmatched to any gene: 8. For the CDR3, the DNA is TGTGCCAGCAGTGCCGTGGGACAGGGGGCCGGGGGCTACACCTTC. Translation gives CASSAVGQGAGGYTF.

The rearrangement uses TRBV19 and TRBJ2-1; 8 bases align to TRBD2. The J segment lost 4 bases and the V segment lost 3 bases, leaving 5 bases of the junction unmatched. The length of the CDR3 is 15 residues. Germline lookup yields CDR1 LNHDA and CDR2 SQIVND (reference sequence). As DNA, the CDR3 is TGTGCCAGTAGTATCGGGGCGGGAGGTTACAATGAGCAGTTCTTC. This codes for CASSIGAGGYNEQFF.

V is TRBV19 and J is TRBJ1-2; 7 nucleotides match TRBD1. Trimming took 7 bases from V and 10 from J; bases not matched to a gene: 6. CDR3 length: 11 amino acids. Per germline, CDR1 LNHDA and CDR2 SQIVND (reference sequence). The CDR3 reads CASTLGQNYTF. CDR3 nucleotides: TGTGCCAGTACTTTGGGACAGAACTACACCTTC.

The genes are TRBV19 and TRBJ1-2; D unresolved. Deletions cut 3 bases from V and 6 bases from J, with 11 bases between. Germline CDR1 and CDR2: LNHDA and SQIVND (reference sequence). The CDR3 extends over 13 amino acids. CDR3 DNA sequence: TGTGCCAGTAGTATCGCGACATTAAATGGCTACACCTTC. Residues: CASSIATLNGYTF.

J is TRBJ2-3 and V is TRBV11-3; 12 nucleotides align to TRBD2. Per the germline V gene, CDR1 is SGHNT and CDR2 is YENEEA. The V gene end was trimmed by 0 bases and the J gene end by 5 bases; junction bases not matched to a gene: 6. CDR3 length: 17 residues. CDR3 protein: CASSLDWTSGTQDTQYF. DNA of the CDR3: TGTGCCAGCAGCTTAGATTGGACTAGCGGGACTCAAGATACGCAGTATTTT.

The chain is built from TRBV7-2 and TRBJ2-7; D is unclear. The CDR3 spans 13 residues. Trimming removed 1 base from V and 6 bases from J, with 10 bases in between. The V gene's germline CDR1 is SGHTA and CDR2 FQGNSA. CDR3 DNA: TGTGCCAGCAGCTTAGTGGCGGTCGGCGAGCAGTACTTC. The encoded protein is CASSLVAVGEQYF.

The J gene is TRBJ1-4, the V gene TRBV6-4; D perhaps matches TRBD1 (6 bases). The ends were cut back, 6 bases at V and 8 bases at J, with 19 bases in the middle. The CDR3 sequence is 15 residues long. Germline V gene lookup returns CDR1 MRHNA and CDR2 SNTAGT. For the CDR3, the DNA is TGTGCCAGCAGCAGGGGCCAGGGACCCTCCGAAAAACTGTTTTTT. Protein product: CASSRGQGPSEKLFF.